This T cell receptor beta chain appears in the sequencing data of a study of cytomegalovirus exposure and HLA in healthy donors. Study background: The roughly 110 validation repertoires were reported in a later analysis to have been generated on the same platform as the roughly 720 first-cohort repertoires. Study-wide results and limits: Clusters of TCRs from the first cohort tended to co-occur in the roughly 120 validation repertoires (as a later analysis found). The study listed 150 to 200 cytomegalovirus-associated TCR beta chains.

Here immunoSEQ multiplex PCR was the method, and the copy in TCRdb shows in-frame clones only, minus some. This table holds over 85,000 clones, approximately 90% found once. Turning to this clone: Its antigen is not known.

CDR1 is LNHNV, CDR2 YYDKDF, per germline (reference sequence). The V gene end was trimmed by 5 bases and the J gene end by 3 bases; junction bases not matched to a gene: 12. The CDR3 runs 19 residues. The sequence derives from a woman in her thirties in good health and CMV-seropositive. Source material: PBMCs. The gene calls are TRBV15 and TRBJ2-3, with TRBD2 matching over 15 bases. The CDR3 here is CATSHDPGLAGGRTDTQYF. CDR3 bases: TGTGCCACCAGCCATGACCCGGGACTAGCGGGAGGCCGGACAGATACGCAGTATTTT.